A selection of T cell receptor beta chains follows, all from one sample in a study of cytomegalovirus exposure and HLA in healthy donors. Only in-frame clones appear in the TCRdb table, and some are missing; sequencing was by immunoSEQ multiplex PCR. The top ten clones hold around 2.3% of a sample with tens of thousands of clones, 84% of them seen once. The material sequenced was PBMCs. These receptors came from a young man in good health and CMV-seronegative. Both conserved end residues are part of each CDR3. The order of the fields is CDR3 protein, V gene, D gene, J gene. D genes are given only for firm matches.

cdr3_aa: CASSYTGQGNEQYF
v_call: TRBV6-5
d_call: TRBD1
j_call: TRBJ2-7

cdr3_aa: CSVRALAGYNEQFF
v_call: TRBV29-1
d_call: TRBD2
j_call: TRBJ2-1

cdr3_aa: CASRVTDRNEKLFF
v_call: TRBV6-1
d_call: NA
j_call: TRBJ1-4

cdr3_aa: CASSLQAGAETQYF
v_call: TRBV5-1
d_call: TRBD2
j_call: TRBJ2-5

cdr3_aa: CASSLRDRDVQYF
v_call: TRBV27
d_call: TRBD1
j_call: TRBJ2-7

cdr3_aa: CASSTGLAGNTDTQYF
v_call: TRBV11-2
d_call: TRBD2
j_call: TRBJ2-3

cdr3_aa: CASNGSPYNEQFF
v_call: TRBV28
d_call: NA
j_call: TRBJ2-1

cdr3_aa: CASSAGQGGNGYTF
v_call: TRBV6-4
d_call: NA
j_call: TRBJ1-2

cdr3_aa: CASAVGLADNEQFF
v_call: TRBV5-1
d_call: TRBD2
j_call: TRBJ2-1

cdr3_aa: CASSEAVGHTNTEAFF
v_call: TRBV2
d_call: NA
j_call: TRBJ1-1

cdr3_aa: CASSRDRGDYQPQHF
v_call: TRBV5-8
d_call: TRBD1
j_call: TRBJ1-5

cdr3_aa: CASSRDRNQPQHF
v_call: TRBV6-5
d_call: TRBD1
j_call: TRBJ1-5

cdr3_aa: CASSQFGSFDYNEQFF
v_call: TRBV19
d_call: NA
j_call: TRBJ2-1

cdr3_aa: CASSQRLAGYNEQFF
v_call: TRBV14
d_call: TRBD2
j_call: TRBJ2-1

cdr3_aa: CATSRGGTASYEQYF
v_call: TRBV15
d_call: TRBD1
j_call: TRBJ2-7

cdr3_aa: CASSDTTDTQYF
v_call: TRBV9
d_call: NA
j_call: TRBJ2-3

cdr3_aa: CASSLGSGRDNEQFF
v_call: TRBV5-1
d_call: TRBD2
j_call: TRBJ2-1

cdr3_aa: CASSRWGQGVTEAFF
v_call: TRBV5-8
d_call: TRBD1
j_call: TRBJ1-1

cdr3_aa: CASSERGGEQYF
v_call: TRBV9
d_call: NA
j_call: TRBJ2-7

cdr3_aa: CASSLVRTGGGKLFF
v_call: TRBV7-2
d_call: TRBD1
j_call: TRBJ1-4

cdr3_aa: CASSSTGGQGYGYTF
v_call: TRBV5-1
d_call: TRBD1
j_call: TRBJ1-2

cdr3_aa: CAISESKGTGQPQHF
v_call: TRBV10-3
d_call: NA
j_call: TRBJ1-5

cdr3_aa: CASSEGTGGYEQYF
v_call: TRBV6-1
d_call: TRBD1
j_call: TRBJ2-7

cdr3_aa: CASSSARQGRGELFF
v_call: TRBV13
d_call: TRBD1
j_call: TRBJ2-2

cdr3_aa: CASSVRRPGGSEAFF
v_call: TRBV2
d_call: TRBD1
j_call: TRBJ1-1

cdr3_aa: CASSQGVSGRLVNNEQFF
v_call: TRBV4-1
d_call: TRBD2
j_call: TRBJ2-1

cdr3_aa: CASSASGRVGEQYF
v_call: TRBV9
d_call: TRBD2
j_call: TRBJ2-7

cdr3_aa: CASSSTGRRNTIYF
v_call: TRBV5-6
d_call: NA
j_call: TRBJ1-3

cdr3_aa: CASSPRDSYYEQYF
v_call: TRBV14
d_call: TRBD1
j_call: TRBJ2-7

cdr3_aa: CAWSFGLVRAESEQYF
v_call: TRBV30
d_call: TRBD2
j_call: TRBJ2-7

cdr3_aa: CASSHPGQEIAIYF
v_call: TRBV4-1
d_call: TRBD1
j_call: TRBJ1-3

cdr3_aa: CASSAKRLAGADTQYF
v_call: TRBV6-1
d_call: TRBD2
j_call: TRBJ2-3

cdr3_aa: CASSARGTSGVRQFF
v_call: TRBV7-9
d_call: TRBD2
j_call: TRBJ2-1

cdr3_aa: CASSGGGYSGNTIYF
v_call: TRBV6-1
d_call: NA
j_call: TRBJ1-3

cdr3_aa: CASSPDRLGTDTQYF
v_call: TRBV2
d_call: NA
j_call: TRBJ2-3

cdr3_aa: CASSLRQQDTQYF
v_call: TRBV5-1
d_call: NA
j_call: TRBJ2-3

cdr3_aa: CASSDGTGPYNEQFF
v_call: TRBV6-4
d_call: TRBD1
j_call: TRBJ2-1

cdr3_aa: CASRVRGGAATEAFF
v_call: TRBV5-4
d_call: TRBD1
j_call: TRBJ1-1

cdr3_aa: CASSLDAGGYNEQFF
v_call: TRBV5-4
d_call: TRBD2
j_call: TRBJ2-1

cdr3_aa: CASSKSGSGELFF
v_call: TRBV16
d_call: NA
j_call: TRBJ2-2

cdr3_aa: CASNLNGGNYEQYF
v_call: TRBV5-8
d_call: NA
j_call: TRBJ2-7

cdr3_aa: CASSLDQLSSYEQYF
v_call: TRBV13
d_call: NA
j_call: TRBJ2-7

cdr3_aa: CASFRDTYTGELFF
v_call: TRBV2
d_call: NA
j_call: TRBJ2-2

cdr3_aa: CASSSIAGRDEQYF
v_call: TRBV7-2
d_call: TRBD2
j_call: TRBJ2-7

cdr3_aa: CASSLLGSVEAFF
v_call: TRBV28
d_call: NA
j_call: TRBJ1-1

cdr3_aa: CASSSTGALNYGYTF
v_call: TRBV5-1
d_call: TRBD1
j_call: TRBJ1-2

cdr3_aa: CASSWTGNGGYTF
v_call: TRBV27
d_call: TRBD1
j_call: TRBJ1-2

cdr3_aa: CASSVLNAGELFF
v_call: TRBV7-9
d_call: NA
j_call: TRBJ2-2

cdr3_aa: CASSLRTGGPLGEQFF
v_call: TRBV7-9
d_call: TRBD2
j_call: TRBJ2-1

cdr3_aa: CASGRDRAFYEQYF
v_call: TRBV7-9
d_call: TRBD1
j_call: TRBJ2-7